The entry that follows covers one TCR beta chain sequence. It has no known antigen specificity. Gene labels and germline sequences for this entry follow the mouse. The CDR3 end falls 1 residue outside the read, so it is completed with the germline J gene. The record originates from a study of tissue T cells after allogeneic stem cell transplantation (dated by TCRdb to 2021 to 2024). Study-wide context: TCR beta repertoires were profiled across many tissues obtained from research autopsies of patients with and without GVHD, as well as in mouse models of GVHD. The human arm was conducted as a prospective observational study, and neither blinding nor randomization was performed. Overall study outcomes, separate from this receptor: In both patients and mice, only a limited portion of the TCR repertoire detected in tissues was captured by blood and spleen T cells. Which tissue TCRs were alloreactive or antigen-specific was not determined in the study, and some of the clones might have been host cells that persisted. Sampling depth was acknowledged as a limitation, and the patient cohort was both small and clinically heterogeneous. Within patients, how anatomically similar tissues were was a major factor shaping TCR repertoire composition, regardless of disease or transplant status. Only a few T cell clones appeared in more than one patient, yet motif-based clustering showed tissue-specific repertoire signatures that were shared between patients.

The sample's time point label, decoded: mouse harvest day 7 after allogeneic transplant. Mouse grafts combined 10^7 T-cell-depleted bone marrow cells with 10^6 splenic CD5+ T cells, given via tail vein injection. Mouse GVHD was modeled in a major MHC-mismatch B6 (H2b) into BALB/c (H2d) model, with tissues profiled at day 7 or 14. On day 7 or 14 post-transplant, mouse tissues and retro-orbital blood were harvested with separate sterile tools for each animal, and livers were flushed beforehand. Before genomic DNA was isolated with the DNeasy Blood & Tissue Kit, mouse tissues were minced with razor blades in buffered saline. The library was made by the immunoSEQ multiplex PCR assay. TCRbeta CDR3 sequencing was done by Adaptive Biotechnologies at survey depth, reporting CDR3 sequences, V/J genes, productive frequency and template counts. Amplification of TCR beta CDR3 regions started from genomic DNA instead of RNA. Per the authors' processing: Jensen-Shannon divergence was used to quantify pairwise repertoire overlap between tissues, with a value of 1 indicating complete divergence and a value of 0 indicating identical repertoires. Based on pairwise JSD values, tissues were grouped by single-linkage agglomerative hierarchical clustering, and the results were shown as dendrograms. GLIPH2 was run on all patient samples with simulation_depth 1000, kmer_min_depth 3, cdr3_length_cutoff 8, keeping groups with more than two unique CDR3s. In a standardized tissue-overlap score, Jaccard GLIPH-group overlap across patients was extrapolated to a standard repertoire size of 1000 clones. Linear mixed-effect models, with tissue as a fixed effect and individual as a random effect, were used to test how diversity related to clinical or experimental variables. TCRdb provides this immuneACCESS table in a form limited to in-frame rearrangements. Some clones are lacking; in checked studies, under half of them reflect an unresolved V gene, and why the rest are absent is not known. V and J calls and clone size are given by that table; D and trimming were obtained from the DNA. A total of roughly 8,700 clones appear in this sample, approximately 47% of them only once. 7.4% of the sample is held by the ten biggest clonotypes.

Including cysteine and phenylalanine, the CDR3 has 15 amino acids. Shown are 42 bases from within the CDR3, in frame from base 1. Reading the germline V gene (reference sequence) gives CDR1 SNHLY and CDR2 FYNGKV. V lost 3 bases and J lost 8 bases, and the count of bases not matched to a germline gene is 4. Sequencing input: gut tissue. The sequence was collected from a female BALB/c mouse given C57BL/6 T cells with graft-versus-host disease after an allogeneic hematopoietic cell transplant. The V and J segments used are TRBV3 and TRBJ1-4; TRBD1 matches 12 bases in the middle. The CDR3 region has the sequence CASSFPGQGAERLFF. The CDR3 DNA, read in part, is TGTGCCAGCAGCTTCCCGGGACAGGGGGCTGAAAGATTATTT.